This entry concerns a single TCR beta chain. These data originate in a study of blood T cell repertoires in COVID-19. Turning to the study itself: Sites in the United States, Italy and Spain provided acute and convalescent COVID-19 samples. T cells, B-cell-depleted T cells, or PBMCs supplied cDNA or gDNA.

V dropped 5 bases and J dropped 11 bases, with 22 bases sitting between them. CDR3 length: 15 residues. The germline V gene encodes CDR1 SGHNT and CDR2 YENEEA. Per the study methods: Estimated nucleated cell counts came from reference gene primer amplification. Some clones are missing from TCRdb's copy, which holds only in-frame ones; the method was immunoSEQ multiplex PCR. V and J calls and clone size are given by that table; D and trimming were obtained from the DNA. The sample shows roughly 280,000 clones, around nine tenths of them seen only once. This chain links TRBV11-3 with TRBJ1-3; D uncertain. Sequenced material: peripheral blood. This receptor was taken from a man in his forties with active or convalescent COVID-19. CDR3 loop: CASSPGAFRVGAIYF. In nucleotides, the CDR3 is TGTGCCAGCAGCCCCGGCGCGTTCCGGGTTGGCGCCATATATTTT.